The clone carrying this T cell receptor beta chain came up once. The sample belongs to a study of blood T cell repertoires in COVID-19. Study-level information: Both acute and convalescent COVID-19 samples were obtained from the United States, Italy and Spain. PBMCs, B-cell-depleted T cells, or T cells provided the cDNA or gDNA that made up the material.

V was clipped by 5 bases and J by 8 bases, with 6 bases between them. The CDR3 has 11 residues. As handled by the study authors: Amplified reference gene primers provided the basis for estimating nucleated cell counts. Produced via immunoSEQ multiplex PCR; TCRdb's table is partial and in-frame only. V and J calls and clone size are those listed in that table; D and trimming were worked out from the DNA. This table has about 150,000 clones, 84% appearing once. Study members were between roughly 18 and 89 years old and lived in 24 US regions. The sample comprised PBMCs or T cells enriched from blood (not recorded which). The chain combines TRBV12-3 or TRBV12-4 with TRBJ1-4; D not resolved. This sequence was found in a woman in her forties or fifties who had been exposed to COVID-19. The CDR3 DNA sequence: TGTGCCAGCAGTAGCACGGAAAAACTGTTTTTT. It is translated as CASSSTEKLFF.